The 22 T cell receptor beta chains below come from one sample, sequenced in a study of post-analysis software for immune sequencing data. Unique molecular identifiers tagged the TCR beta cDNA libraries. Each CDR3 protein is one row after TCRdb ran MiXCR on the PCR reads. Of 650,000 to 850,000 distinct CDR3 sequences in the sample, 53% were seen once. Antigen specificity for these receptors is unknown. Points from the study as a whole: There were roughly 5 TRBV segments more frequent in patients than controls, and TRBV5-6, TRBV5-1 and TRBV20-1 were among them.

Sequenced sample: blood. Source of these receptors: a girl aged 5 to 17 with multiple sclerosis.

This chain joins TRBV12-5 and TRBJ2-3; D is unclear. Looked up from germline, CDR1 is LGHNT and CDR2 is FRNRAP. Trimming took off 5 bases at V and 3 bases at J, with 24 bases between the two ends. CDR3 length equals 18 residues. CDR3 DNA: TGTGCTAGTGGTCCCCCATCGCCCCCGCACCCGTGGACAGATACGCAGTATTTT. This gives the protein CASGPPSPPHPWTDTQYF.

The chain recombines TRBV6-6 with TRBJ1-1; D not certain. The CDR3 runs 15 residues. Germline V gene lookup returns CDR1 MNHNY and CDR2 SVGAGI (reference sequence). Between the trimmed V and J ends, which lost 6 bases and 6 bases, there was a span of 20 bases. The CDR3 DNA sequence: TGTGCCAGCAGGAGATGGACGGACGGAATGCCTGAAGCTTTCTTT. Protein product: CASRRWTDGMPEAFF.

The CDR3 protein is CSARVSDTQYF. Here the CDR3 DNA reads TGCAGTGCTAGAGTCTCAGATACGCAGTATTTT. The chain couples TRBV20-1 to TRBJ2-3; D is unclear. V was shortened by 1 base and J by 4 bases, with 3 bases between the two germline ends. CDR3 length: 11 amino acids. The germline V gene encodes CDR1 DFQATT and CDR2 SNEGSKA (reference sequence).

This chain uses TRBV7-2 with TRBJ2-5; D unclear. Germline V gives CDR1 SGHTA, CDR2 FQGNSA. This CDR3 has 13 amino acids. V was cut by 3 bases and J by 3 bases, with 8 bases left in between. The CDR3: CASSFLREETQYF. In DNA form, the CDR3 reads TGTGCCAGCAGCTTTCTCAGAGAAGAGACCCAGTACTTC.

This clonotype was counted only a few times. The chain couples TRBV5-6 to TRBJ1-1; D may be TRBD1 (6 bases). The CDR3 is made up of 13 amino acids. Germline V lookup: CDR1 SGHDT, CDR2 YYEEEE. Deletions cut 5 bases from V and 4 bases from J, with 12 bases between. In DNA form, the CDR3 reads TGTGCCAGCAGTCGTACAGGGCCCACTGAAGCTTTCTTT. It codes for CASSRTGPTEAFF.

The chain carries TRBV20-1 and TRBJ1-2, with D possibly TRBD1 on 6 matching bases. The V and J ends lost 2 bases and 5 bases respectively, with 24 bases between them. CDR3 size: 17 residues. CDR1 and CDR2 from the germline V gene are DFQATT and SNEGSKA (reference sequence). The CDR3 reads CSARFGQGRGVGYGYTF. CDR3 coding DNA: TGCAGTGCTAGATTCGGCCAGGGGAGAGGTGTCGGGTATGGCTACACCTTC.

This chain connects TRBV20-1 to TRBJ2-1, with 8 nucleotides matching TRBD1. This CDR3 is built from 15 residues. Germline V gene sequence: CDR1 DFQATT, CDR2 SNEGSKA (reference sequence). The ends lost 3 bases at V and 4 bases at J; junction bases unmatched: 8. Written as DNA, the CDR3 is TGCAGTGCTAGCCCTCCAGGGGGCCTGTACAATGAGCAGTTCTTC. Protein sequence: CSASPPGGLYNEQFF.

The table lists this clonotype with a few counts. CDR3 in DNA: TGTGCCAGCAAGGTACAGGGGGCGACGTTCACAGATACGCAGTATTTT. Its translation: CASKVQGATFTDTQYF. This sequence joins TRBV6-1 and TRBJ2-3; 9 nucleotides align to TRBD1. The V segment lost 7 bases and the J segment 2 bases; nucleotides outside the gene matches: 10. This CDR3 is 16 amino acids long. Germline V lookup: CDR1 MNHNS, CDR2 SASEGT.

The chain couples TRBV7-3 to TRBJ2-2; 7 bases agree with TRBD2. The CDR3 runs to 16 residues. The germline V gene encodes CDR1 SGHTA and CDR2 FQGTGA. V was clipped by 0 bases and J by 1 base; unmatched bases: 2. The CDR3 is CASSLTGGENTGELFF. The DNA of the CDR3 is TGTGCCAGCAGCTTAACTGGGGGGGAGAACACCGGGGAGCTGTTTTTT.

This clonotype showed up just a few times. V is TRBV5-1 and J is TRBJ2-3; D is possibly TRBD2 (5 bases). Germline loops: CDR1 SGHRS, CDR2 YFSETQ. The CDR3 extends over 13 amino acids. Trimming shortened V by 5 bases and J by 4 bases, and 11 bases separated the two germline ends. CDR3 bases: TGCGCCAGCAGGGTCGGGGAGCCAGATACGCAGTATTTT. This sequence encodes CASRVGEPDTQYF.

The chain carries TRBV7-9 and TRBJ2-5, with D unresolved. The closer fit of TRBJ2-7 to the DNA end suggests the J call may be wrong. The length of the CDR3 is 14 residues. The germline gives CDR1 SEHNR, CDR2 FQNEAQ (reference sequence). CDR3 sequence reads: CASSLDVGTYEQYF. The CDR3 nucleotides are TGTGCCAGCAGCTTAGACGTTGGCACCTACGAGCAGTACTTC.

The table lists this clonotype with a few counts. The CDR3 region is CATSSGGNQETQYF. The CDR3 DNA is TGTGCCACTTCTAGCGGGGGGAACCAAGAGACCCAGTACTTC. The chain uses TRBV10-3 and TRBJ2-5, with 11 positions matching TRBD2. Looked up from germline, CDR1 is ENHRY and CDR2 is SYGVKD. The trim removed 10 bases at V and 0 bases at J, leaving 4 bases unmatched. CDR3 length: 14 amino acids.

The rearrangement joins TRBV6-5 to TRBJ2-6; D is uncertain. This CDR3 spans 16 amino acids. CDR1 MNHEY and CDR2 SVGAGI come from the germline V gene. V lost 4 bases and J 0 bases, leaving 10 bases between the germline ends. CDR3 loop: CASSFDGFSGANVLTF. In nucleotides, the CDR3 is TGTGCCAGCAGTTTCGACGGGTTCTCTGGGGCCAACGTCCTGACTTTC.

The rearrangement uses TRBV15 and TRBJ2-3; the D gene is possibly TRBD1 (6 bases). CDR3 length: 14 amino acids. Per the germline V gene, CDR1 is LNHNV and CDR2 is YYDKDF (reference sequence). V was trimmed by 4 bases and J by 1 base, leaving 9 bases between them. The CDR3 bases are TGTGCCACCAGCATACGACAGGGCACAGATACGCAGTATTTT. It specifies CATSIRQGTDTQYF. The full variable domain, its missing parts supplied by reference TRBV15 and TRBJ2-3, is DAMVIQNPRYQVTQFGKPVTLSCSQTLNHNVMYWYQQKSSQAPKLLFHYYDKDFNNEADTPDNFQSRRPNTSFCFLDIRSPGLGDTAMYLCATSIRQGTDTQYFGPGTRLTVL.

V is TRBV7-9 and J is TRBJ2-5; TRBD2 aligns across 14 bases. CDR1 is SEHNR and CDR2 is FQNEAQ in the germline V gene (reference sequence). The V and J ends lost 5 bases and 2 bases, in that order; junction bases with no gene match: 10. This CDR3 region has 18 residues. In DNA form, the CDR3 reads TGTGCCAGCAGCGGCGGGTGGAGGACTAGCGGGAGGCAAGAGACCCAGTACTTC. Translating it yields CASSGGWRTSGRQETQYF.

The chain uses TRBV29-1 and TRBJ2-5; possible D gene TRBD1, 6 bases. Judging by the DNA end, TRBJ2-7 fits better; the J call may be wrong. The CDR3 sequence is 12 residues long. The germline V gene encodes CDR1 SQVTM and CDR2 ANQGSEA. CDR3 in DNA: TGCAGCGTTATCAGGGGTCGGTACGAGCAGTACTTC. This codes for CSVIRGRYEQYF.

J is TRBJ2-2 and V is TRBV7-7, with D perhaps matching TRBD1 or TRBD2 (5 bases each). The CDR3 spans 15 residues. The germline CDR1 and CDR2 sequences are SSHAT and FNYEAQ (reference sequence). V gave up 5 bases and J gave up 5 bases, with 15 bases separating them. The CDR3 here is CASSLGDLGTGELFF. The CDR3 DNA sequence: TGTGCCAGCAGCCTCGGGGACCTGGGAACCGGGGAGCTGTTTTTT.

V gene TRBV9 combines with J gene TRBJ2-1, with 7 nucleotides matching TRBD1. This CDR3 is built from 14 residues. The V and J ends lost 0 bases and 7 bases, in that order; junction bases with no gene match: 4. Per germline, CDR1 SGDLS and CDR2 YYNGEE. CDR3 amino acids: CASSVGGRGNEQFF. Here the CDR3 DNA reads TGTGCCAGCAGCGTAGGTGGCAGGGGGAATGAGCAGTTCTTC.

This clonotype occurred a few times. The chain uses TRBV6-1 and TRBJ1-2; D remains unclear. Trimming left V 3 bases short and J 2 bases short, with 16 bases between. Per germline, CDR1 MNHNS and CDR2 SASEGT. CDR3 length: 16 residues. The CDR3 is CASSDLAGRANYGYTF. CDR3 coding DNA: TGTGCCAGCAGTGACTTGGCAGGAAGGGCCAACTATGGCTACACCTTC.

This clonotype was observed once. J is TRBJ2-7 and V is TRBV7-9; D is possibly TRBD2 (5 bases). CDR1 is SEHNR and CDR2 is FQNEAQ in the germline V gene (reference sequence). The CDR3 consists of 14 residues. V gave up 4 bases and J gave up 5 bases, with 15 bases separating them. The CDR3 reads CASSSPRGRDEQYF. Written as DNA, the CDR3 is TGTGCCAGCAGCTCCCCTCGGGGAAGGGACGAGCAGTACTTC.

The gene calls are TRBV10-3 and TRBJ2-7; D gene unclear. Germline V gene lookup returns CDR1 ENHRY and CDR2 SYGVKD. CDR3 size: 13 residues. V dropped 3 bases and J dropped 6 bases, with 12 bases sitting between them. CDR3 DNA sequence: TGTGCCATCAGTGATTCGGGTAGCTCCGAGCAGTACTTC. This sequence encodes CAISDSGSSEQYF.

CDR3: CASSLVAANTEAFF. CDR3 nucleotides: TGCGCCAGCAGCTTGGTTGCGGCGAACACTGAAGCTTTCTTT. The chain carries TRBV5-1 and TRBJ1-1, with D hard to call. Between the trimmed V and J ends, which lost 0 bases and 1 base, there was a span of 7 bases. CDR1 and CDR2 from the germline V gene are SGHRS and YFSETQ. This CDR3 is 14 amino acids long. Based on the CDR3 plus reference TRBV5-1 and TRBJ1-1, the full variable domain is KAGVTQTPRYLIKTRGQQVTLSCSPISGHRSVSWYQQTPGQGLQFLFEYFSETQRNKGNFPGRFSGRQFSNSRSEMNVSTLELGDSALYLCASSLVAANTEAFFGQGTRLTVV.